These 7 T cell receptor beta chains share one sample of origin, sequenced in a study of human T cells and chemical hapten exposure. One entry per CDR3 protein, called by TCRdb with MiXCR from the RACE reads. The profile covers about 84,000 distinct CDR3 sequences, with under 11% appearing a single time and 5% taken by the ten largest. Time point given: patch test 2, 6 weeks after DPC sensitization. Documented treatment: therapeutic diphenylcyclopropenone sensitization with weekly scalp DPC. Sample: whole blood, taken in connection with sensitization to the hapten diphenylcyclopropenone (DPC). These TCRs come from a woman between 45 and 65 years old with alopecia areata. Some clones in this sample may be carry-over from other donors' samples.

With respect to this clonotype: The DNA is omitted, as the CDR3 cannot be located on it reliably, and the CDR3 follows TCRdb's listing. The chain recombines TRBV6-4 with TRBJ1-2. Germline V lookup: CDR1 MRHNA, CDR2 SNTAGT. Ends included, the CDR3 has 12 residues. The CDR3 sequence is CASSTSGYGYTF.

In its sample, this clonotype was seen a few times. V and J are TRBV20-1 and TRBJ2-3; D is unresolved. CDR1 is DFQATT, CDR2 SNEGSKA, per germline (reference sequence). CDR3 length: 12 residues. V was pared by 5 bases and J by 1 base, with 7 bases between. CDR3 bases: TGCAGTGCTTTGTTTGGCACAGATACGCAGTATTTT. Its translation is CSALFGTDTQYF.

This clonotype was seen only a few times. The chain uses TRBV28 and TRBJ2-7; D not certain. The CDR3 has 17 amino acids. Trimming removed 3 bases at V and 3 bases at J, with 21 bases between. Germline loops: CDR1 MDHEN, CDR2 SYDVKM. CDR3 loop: CASSFVAALGFHYEQYF. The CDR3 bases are TGTGCCAGCAGTTTTGTCGCAGCGCTGGGTTTTCACTACGAGCAGTACTTC.

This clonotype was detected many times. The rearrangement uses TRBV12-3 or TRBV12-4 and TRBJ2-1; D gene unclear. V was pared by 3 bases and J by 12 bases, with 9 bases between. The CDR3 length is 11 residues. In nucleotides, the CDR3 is TGTGCCAGCAGTTTCGGTCTTCGGCAGTTCTTC. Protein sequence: CASSFGLRQFF.

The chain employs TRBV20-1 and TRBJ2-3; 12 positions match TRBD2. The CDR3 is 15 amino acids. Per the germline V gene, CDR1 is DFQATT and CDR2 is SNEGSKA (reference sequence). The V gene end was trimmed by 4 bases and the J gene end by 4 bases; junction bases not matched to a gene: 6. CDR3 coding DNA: TGCAGTGCTAAGCTAGCGGGAGGGCTTTCAGATACGCAGTATTTT. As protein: CSAKLAGGLSDTQYF.

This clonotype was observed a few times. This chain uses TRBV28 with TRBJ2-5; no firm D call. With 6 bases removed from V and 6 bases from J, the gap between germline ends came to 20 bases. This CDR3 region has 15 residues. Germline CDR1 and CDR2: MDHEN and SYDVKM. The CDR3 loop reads CASRTPGQTAKTQYF. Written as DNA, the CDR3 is TGTGCCAGCAGAACGCCGGGCCAAACGGCAAAGACCCAGTACTTC.

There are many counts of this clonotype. Written as DNA, the CDR3 is TGTGCCAGCAGCTTAGCCCTGATGGTAGCGGGAGGGAATGAGCAGTTCTTC. Translating it yields CASSLALMVAGGNEQFF. The chain employs TRBV7-8 and TRBJ2-1, with 11 bases fitting TRBD2. Germline V CDR1 and CDR2: SGHVS, FQNEAQ. With 0 bases clipped from V and 7 bases from J, the junction kept 8 bases outside the gene matches. This CDR3 region has 17 residues.